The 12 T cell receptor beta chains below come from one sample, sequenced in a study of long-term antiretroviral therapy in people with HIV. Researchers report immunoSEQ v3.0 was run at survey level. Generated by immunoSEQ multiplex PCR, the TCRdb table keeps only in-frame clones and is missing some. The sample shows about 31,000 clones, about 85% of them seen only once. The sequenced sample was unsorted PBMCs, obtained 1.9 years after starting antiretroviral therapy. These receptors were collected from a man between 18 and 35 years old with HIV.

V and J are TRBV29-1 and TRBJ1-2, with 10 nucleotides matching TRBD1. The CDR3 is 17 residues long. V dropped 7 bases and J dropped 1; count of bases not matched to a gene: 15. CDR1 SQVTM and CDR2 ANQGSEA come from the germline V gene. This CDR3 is CSDTPGQGSGINYGYTF. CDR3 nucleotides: TGCAGCGATACCCCGGGACAGGGGTCCGGGATTAACTATGGCTACACCTTC.

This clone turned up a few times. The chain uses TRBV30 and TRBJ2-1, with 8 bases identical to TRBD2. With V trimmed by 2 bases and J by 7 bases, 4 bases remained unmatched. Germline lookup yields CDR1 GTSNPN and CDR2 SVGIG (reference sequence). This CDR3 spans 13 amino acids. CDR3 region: CAWSSGLENEQFF. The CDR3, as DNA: TGTGCCTGGAGTTCGGGACTAGAGAATGAGCAGTTCTTC.

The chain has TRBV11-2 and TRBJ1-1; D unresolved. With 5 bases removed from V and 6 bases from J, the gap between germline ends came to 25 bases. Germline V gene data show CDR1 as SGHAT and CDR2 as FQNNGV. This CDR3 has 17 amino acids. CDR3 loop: CASSLTRGRKVGAEAFF. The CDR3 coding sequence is TGTGCCAGCAGCCTCACGCGAGGACGGAAGGTCGGGGCTGAAGCTTTCTTT.

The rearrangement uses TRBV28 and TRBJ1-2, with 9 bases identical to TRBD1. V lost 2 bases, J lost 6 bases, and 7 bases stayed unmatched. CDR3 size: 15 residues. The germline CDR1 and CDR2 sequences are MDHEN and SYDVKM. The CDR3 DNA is TGTGCCAGCAGTTTACCGGGACAGGGCGAGCATGGCTACACCTTC. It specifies CASSLPGQGEHGYTF.

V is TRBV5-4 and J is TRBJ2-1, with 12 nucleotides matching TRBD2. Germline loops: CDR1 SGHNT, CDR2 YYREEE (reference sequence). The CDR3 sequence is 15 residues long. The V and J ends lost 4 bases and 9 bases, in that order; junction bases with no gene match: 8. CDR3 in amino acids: CASSRGLAGYGEQFF. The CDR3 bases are TGTGCCAGCAGCCGAGGACTAGCGGGGTATGGTGAGCAGTTCTTC.

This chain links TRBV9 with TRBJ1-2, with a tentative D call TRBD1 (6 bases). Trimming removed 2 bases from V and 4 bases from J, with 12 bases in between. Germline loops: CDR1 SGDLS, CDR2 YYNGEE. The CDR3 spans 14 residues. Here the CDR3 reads CASSVQDRPYGYTF. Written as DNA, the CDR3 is TGTGCCAGCAGCGTGCAGGACAGACCCTATGGCTACACCTTC.

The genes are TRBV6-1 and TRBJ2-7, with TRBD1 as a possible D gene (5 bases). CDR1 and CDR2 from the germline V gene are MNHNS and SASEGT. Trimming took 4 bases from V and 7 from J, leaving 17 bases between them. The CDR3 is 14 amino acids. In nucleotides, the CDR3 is TGTGCCAGCAGTGGGGTGCAGGGTTTGGGGGAGCAGTACGTC. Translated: CASSGVQGLGEQYV.

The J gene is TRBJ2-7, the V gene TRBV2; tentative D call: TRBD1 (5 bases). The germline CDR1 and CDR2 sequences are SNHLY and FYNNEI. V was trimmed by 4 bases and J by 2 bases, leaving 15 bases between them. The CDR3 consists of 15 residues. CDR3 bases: TGTGCCAGCAGTGGAGTAGACAGTTTAACCTACGAGCAGTACGTC. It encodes CASSGVDSLTYEQYV.

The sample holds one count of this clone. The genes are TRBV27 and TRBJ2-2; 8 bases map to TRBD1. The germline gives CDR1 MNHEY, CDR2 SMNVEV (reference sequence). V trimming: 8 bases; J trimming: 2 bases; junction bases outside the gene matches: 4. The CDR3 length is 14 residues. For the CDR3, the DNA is TGTGCCAGCCGGGACAGGTCTAACACCGGGGAGCTGTTTTTT. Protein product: CASRDRSNTGELFF.

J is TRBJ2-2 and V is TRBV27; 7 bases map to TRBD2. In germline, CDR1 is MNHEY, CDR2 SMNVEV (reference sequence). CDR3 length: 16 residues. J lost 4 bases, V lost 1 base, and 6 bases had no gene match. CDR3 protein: CASSLFGGFPTGELFF. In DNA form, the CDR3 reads TGTGCCAGCAGTTTATTCGGGGGGTTCCCCACCGGGGAGCTGTTTTTT.

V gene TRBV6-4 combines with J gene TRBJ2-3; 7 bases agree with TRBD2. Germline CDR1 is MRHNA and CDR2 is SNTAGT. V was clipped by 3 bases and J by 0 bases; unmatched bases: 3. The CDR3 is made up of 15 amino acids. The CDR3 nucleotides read TGTGCCAGCAGTGAAGACGGGGGGAGCACAGATACGCAGTATTTT. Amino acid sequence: CASSEDGGSTDTQYF.

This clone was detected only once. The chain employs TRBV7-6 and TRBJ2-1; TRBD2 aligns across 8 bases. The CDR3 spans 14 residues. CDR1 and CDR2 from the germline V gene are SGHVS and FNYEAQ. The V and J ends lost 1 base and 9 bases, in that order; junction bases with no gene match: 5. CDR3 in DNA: TGTGCCAGCAGCTTAGGAGCGGGGGAGGGTGAGCAGTTCTTC. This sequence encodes CASSLGAGEGEQFF.